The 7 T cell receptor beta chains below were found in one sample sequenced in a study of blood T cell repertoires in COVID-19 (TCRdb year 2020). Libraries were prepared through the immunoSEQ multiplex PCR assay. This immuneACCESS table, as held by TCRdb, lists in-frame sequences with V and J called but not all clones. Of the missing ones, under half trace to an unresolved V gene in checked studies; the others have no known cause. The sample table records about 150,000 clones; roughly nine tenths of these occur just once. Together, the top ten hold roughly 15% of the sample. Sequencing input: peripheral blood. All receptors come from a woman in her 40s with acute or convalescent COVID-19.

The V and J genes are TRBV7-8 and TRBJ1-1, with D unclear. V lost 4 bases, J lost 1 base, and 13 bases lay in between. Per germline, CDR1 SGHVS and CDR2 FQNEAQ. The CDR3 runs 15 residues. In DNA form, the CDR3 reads TGTGCCAGCAGCTCTAGCGAGGTCCCGAACACTGAAGCTTTCTTT. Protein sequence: CASSSSEVPNTEAFF.

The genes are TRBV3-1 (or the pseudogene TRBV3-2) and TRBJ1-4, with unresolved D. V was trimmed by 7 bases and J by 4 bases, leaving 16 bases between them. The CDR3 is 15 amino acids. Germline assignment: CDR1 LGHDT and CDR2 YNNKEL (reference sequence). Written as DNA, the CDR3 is TGTGCCAGCACCCCGGCCGCAGGTTTTAATGAAAAACTGTTTTTT. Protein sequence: CASTPAAGFNEKLFF.

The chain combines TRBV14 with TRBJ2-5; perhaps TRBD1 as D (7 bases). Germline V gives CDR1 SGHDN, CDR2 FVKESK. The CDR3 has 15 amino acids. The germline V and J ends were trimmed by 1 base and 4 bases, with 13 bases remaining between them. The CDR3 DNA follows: TGTGCCAGCAGCCAAGCCAGGGGGGTAGGAGAGACCCAGTACTTC. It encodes CASSQARGVGETQYF. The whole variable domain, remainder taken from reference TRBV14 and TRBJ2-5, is EAGVTQFPSHSVIEKGQTVTLRCDPISGHDNLYWYRRVMGKEIKFLLHFVKESKQDESGMPNNRFLAERTGGTYSTLKVQPAELEDSGVYFCASSQARGVGETQYFGPGTRLLVL.

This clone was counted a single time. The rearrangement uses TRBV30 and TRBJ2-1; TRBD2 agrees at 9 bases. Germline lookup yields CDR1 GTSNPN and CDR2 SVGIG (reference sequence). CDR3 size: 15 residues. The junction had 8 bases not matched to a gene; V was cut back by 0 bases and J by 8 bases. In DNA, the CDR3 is TGTGCCTGGAGTGTATCGCTAGCGGGGACAGATGAGCAGTTCTTC. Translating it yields CAWSVSLAGTDEQFF.

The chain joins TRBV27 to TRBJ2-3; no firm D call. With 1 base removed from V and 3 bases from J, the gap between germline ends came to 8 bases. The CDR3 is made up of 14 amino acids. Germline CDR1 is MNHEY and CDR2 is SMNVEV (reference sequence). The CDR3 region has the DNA TGTGCCAGCAGTTTATTACTGTGGACAGATACGCAGTATTTT. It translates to CASSLLLWTDTQYF.

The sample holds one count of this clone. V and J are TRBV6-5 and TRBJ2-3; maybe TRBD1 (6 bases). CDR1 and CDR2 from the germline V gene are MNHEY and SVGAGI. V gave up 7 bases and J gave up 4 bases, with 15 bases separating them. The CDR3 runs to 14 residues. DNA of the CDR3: TGTGCCAGCAATAGGAGAGGGGGTCCAGATACGCAGTATTTT. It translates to CASNRRGGPDTQYF.

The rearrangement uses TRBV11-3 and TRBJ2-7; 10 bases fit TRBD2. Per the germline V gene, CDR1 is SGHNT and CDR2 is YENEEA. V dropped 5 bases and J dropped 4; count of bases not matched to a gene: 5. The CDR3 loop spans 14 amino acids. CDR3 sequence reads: CASSPPGLAYEQYF. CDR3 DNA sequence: TGTGCCAGCAGCCCCCCGGGACTAGCGTACGAGCAGTACTTC.